A single sample is the source of the 27 T cell receptor beta chains below, sequenced in a study of blood T cell repertoires in COVID-19. TCRdb's copy holds only in-frame clones and misses some; the assay was immunoSEQ multiplex PCR. The sample includes fewer than 70,000 clones, roughly 84% of them seen just once. The sequenced material came from peripheral blood. The source of these receptors is a man aged 50 to 59 with active COVID-19.

The chain links TRBV5-1 to TRBJ2-1; 9 bases align to TRBD1. The trim removed 3 bases at V and 8 bases at J, leaving 15 bases unmatched. This CDR3 comprises 17 residues. The germline V gene has CDR1 SGHRS and CDR2 YFSETQ. This CDR3 reads CASSSALVGTGNDEQFF. CDR3 nucleotide sequence: TGCGCCAGCAGCTCAGCATTGGTCGGGACAGGGAATGATGAGCAGTTCTTC. Drawing the rest from reference TRBV5-1 and TRBJ2-1, the complete variable domain is KAGVTQTPRYLIKTRGQQVTLSCSPISGHRSVSWYQQTPGQGLQFLFEYFSETQRNKGNFPGRFSGRQFSNSRSEMNVSTLELGDSALYLCASSSALVGTGNDEQFFGPGTRLTVL.

V is TRBV28 and J is TRBJ1-5, with D perhaps matching TRBD1 (5 bases). V was pared by 2 bases and J by 6 bases, with 11 bases between. Germline V lookup: CDR1 MDHEN, CDR2 SYDVKM. The CDR3 length is 14 residues. CDR3 DNA: TGTGCCAGCAGTTTAGGGGCCAGGGTTCAGCCCCAGCATTTT. This encodes CASSLGARVQPQHF. Using reference TRBV28 and TRBJ1-5 for the parts outside the CDR3, the full variable domain is DVKVTQSSRYLVKRTGEKVFLECVQDMDHENMFWYRQDPGLGLRLIYFSYDVKMKEKGDIPEGYSVSREKKERFSLILESASTNQTSMYLCASSLGARVQPQHFGDGTRLSIL.

This chain connects TRBV27 to TRBJ2-1, with 12 bases lining up with TRBD2. CDR3 length equals 16 residues. Trimming removed 4 bases from V and 7 bases from J; junction bases left unmatched: 8. CDR1 and CDR2 from the germline V gene are MNHEY and SMNVEV (reference sequence). CDR3 nucleotides: TGTGCCAGCAGTTCTAGCGGGGGGGGAGTAGTGAATGAGCAGTTCTTC. Protein product: CASSSSGGGVVNEQFF.

The chain's CDR3 is CASRFGQDSYEQYF. CDR3 nucleotides: TGCGCCAGCAGATTTGGACAGGATTCCTACGAGCAGTACTTC. The V call is TRBV5-1, the J call TRBJ2-7; TRBD1 matches 7 bases. J was trimmed by 1 base and V by 5 bases; bases with no gene match: 6. The length of the CDR3 is 14 residues. Germline V gene sequence: CDR1 SGHRS, CDR2 YFSETQ. The full variable domain, completed using reference TRBV5-1 and TRBJ2-7, is KAGVTQTPRYLIKTRGQQVTLSCSPISGHRSVSWYQQTPGQGLQFLFEYFSETQRNKGNFPGRFSGRQFSNSRSEMNVSTLELGDSALYLCASRFGQDSYEQYFGPGTRLTVT.

This clone has a handful of counts. The V gene is TRBV5-5, the J gene TRBJ1-6, with 8 bases aligning to TRBD1. The CDR3 extends over 15 amino acids. The V and J ends lost 4 bases and 14 bases, in that order; junction bases with no gene match: 14. CDR1 SGHKS and CDR2 YYEKEE come from the germline V gene (reference sequence). CDR3 in amino acids: CASSTVQGGGSALHF. DNA for the CDR3: TGTGCCAGCAGCACTGTACAGGGGGGAGGTTCGGCCCTCCACTTT.

The chain has TRBV4-3 and TRBJ2-1; 7 nucleotides match TRBD1. There are 15 residues in the CDR3. Trimming took 0 bases from V and 7 from J; bases not matched to a gene: 6. Per the germline V gene, CDR1 is LGHNA and CDR2 is YSLEER. This CDR3 is CASSQERDSINEQFF. CDR3 sequence (DNA): TGCGCCAGCAGCCAAGAACGGGACAGTATTAATGAGCAGTTCTTC.

The chain carries TRBV19 and TRBJ2-2; 7 positions match TRBD2. In germline, CDR1 is LNHDA, CDR2 SQIVND (reference sequence). This CDR3 has 16 residues. V lost 3 bases, J lost 2 bases, and 6 bases stayed unmatched. CDR3 nucleotides: TGTGCCAGTAGTATTATCGGGGGGATAAACACCGGGGAGCTGTTTTTT. Translation: CASSIIGGINTGELFF.

A single count supports this clone. The chain is built from TRBV7-3 and TRBJ2-2, with 14 bases matching TRBD2. V lost 5 bases to trimming and J lost 3 bases; unmatched junction nucleotides: 17. This CDR3 is built from 21 residues. Looked up from germline, CDR1 is SGHTA and CDR2 is FQGTGA. The CDR3 DNA reads TGTGCCAGCAGCATGGGACTAGCGGGAGATTCGTTTGTTTGGGACACCGGGGAGCTGTTTTTT. Translating gives CASSMGLAGDSFVWDTGELFF.

The chain employs TRBV5-1 and TRBJ1-1; D possibly corresponds to TRBD1 (5 bases). From germline, CDR1 is SGHRS and CDR2 YFSETQ. The V end lost 4 bases, the J end lost 1 base, and 14 bases lay between the germline ends. This CDR3 spans 15 amino acids. The CDR3 protein is CASSVDRPSNTEAFF. In nucleotides, the CDR3 is TGCGCCAGCAGCGTAGACAGACCGTCGAACACTGAAGCTTTCTTT.

This rearrangement joins TRBV24-1 to TRBJ2-5; 10 nucleotides align to TRBD1. Trimming removed 8 bases from V and 4 bases from J; junction bases left unmatched: 9. The CDR3 is 15 residues long. Germline CDR1 KGHDR, CDR2 SFDVKD. The CDR3 region is CATTPGQGRSETQYF. The DNA of the CDR3 is TGTGCCACCACTCCGGGACAGGGGCGATCAGAGACCCAGTACTTC.

This chain joins TRBV5-4 and TRBJ1-1, with D maybe TRBD1 (5 bases). CDR3 length: 13 amino acids. V was trimmed by 0 bases and J by 5 bases, leaving 8 bases between them. Germline CDR1 and CDR2: SGHNT and YYREEE (reference sequence). The CDR3 nucleotides read TGTGCCAGCAGCTTGGGGGGCAGGACTGAAGCTTTCTTT. It specifies CASSLGGRTEAFF.

The chain couples TRBV6-4 to TRBJ1-5, with a tentative D call TRBD1 (6 bases). Per the germline V gene, CDR1 is MRHNA and CDR2 is SNTAGT. The germline V and J ends were trimmed by 8 bases and 4 bases, with 18 bases remaining between them. CDR3 length equals 15 residues. The CDR3 sequence: CASLLGQTRNQPQHF. The DNA of the CDR3 is TGTGCCAGCCTTCTCGGACAGACCAGAAATCAGCCCCAGCATTTT.

The chain carries TRBV4-1 and TRBJ2-3; D is perhaps TRBD2 (7 bases). The CDR3 consists of 16 residues. CDR1 is MGHRA and CDR2 is YSYEKL in the germline V gene. V was clipped by 1 base and J by 5 bases, with 16 bases between them. The CDR3 DNA reads as TGCGCCAGCAGCCAAGTGTCGCGGGGGCTTGGAGATACGCAGTATTTT. Translation gives CASSQVSRGLGDTQYF.

The V and J genes are TRBV7-6 and TRBJ1-4; 8 nucleotides align to TRBD1. The CDR3 is made up of 15 amino acids. The V gene's germline CDR1 is SGHVS and CDR2 FNYEAQ. Trimming took 5 bases from V and 0 from J; bases not matched to a gene: 2. CDR3 in DNA: TGTGCCAGCAGCCAGGGGGCTGCAACTAATGAAAAACTGTTTTTT. It yields the protein CASSQGAATNEKLFF.

The rearrangement uses TRBV5-6 and TRBJ2-3, with 11 bases matching TRBD1. This CDR3 has 18 residues. Germline CDR1 SGHDT, CDR2 YYEEEE. The V gene end was trimmed by 4 bases and the J gene end by 6 bases; junction bases not matched to a gene: 16. CDR3 sequence: CASSDLRLGQGATDTQYF. The CDR3 bases are TGTGCCAGCAGCGATCTAAGACTAGGACAGGGGGCGACGGATACGCAGTATTTT. Full variable domain (missing parts from reference TRBV5-6 and TRBJ2-3): DAGVTQSPTHLIKTRGQQVTLRCSPKSGHDTVSWYQQALGQGPQFIFQYYEEEERQRGNFPDRFSGHQFPNYSSELNVNALLLGDSALYLCASSDLRLGQGATDTQYFGPGTRLTVL.

The CDR3 region is CATSSNWGVHYGYTF. The CDR3 bases are TGTGCCACCAGCAGTAATTGGGGGGTTCACTATGGCTACACCTTC. The genes are TRBV15 and TRBJ1-2, with D possibly TRBD1 on 5 matching bases. This CDR3 comprises 15 residues. Per the germline V gene, CDR1 is LNHNV and CDR2 is YYDKDF (reference sequence). Trimming shortened V by 3 bases and J by 3 bases, and 14 bases separated the two germline ends. Supplemented by reference TRBV15 and TRBJ1-2, the full variable domain reads DAMVIQNPRYQVTQFGKPVTLSCSQTLNHNVMYWYQQKSSQAPKLLFHYYDKDFNNEADTPDNFQSRRPNTSFCFLDIRSPGLGDTAMYLCATSSNWGVHYGYTFGSGTRLTVV.

The chain has TRBV5-6 and TRBJ2-5; the D is unclear. The CDR3 totals 13 residues. Trimming cost V 2 bases and J 5 bases, with 10 bases left between them. Germline V gene sequence: CDR1 SGHDT, CDR2 YYEEEE. For the CDR3, the DNA is TGTGCCAGCAGCTTATTAGATCGGGAGACCCAGTACTTC. This encodes CASSLLDRETQYF.

This clone was seen a single time. This chain joins TRBV7-2 and TRBJ1-2; D is uncertain. The CDR3 length is 16 residues. CDR1 is SGHTA and CDR2 is FQGNSA in the germline V gene. V lost 5 bases and J lost 2, with 18 bases in between. In DNA, the CDR3 is TGTGCCAGCAGCCCTATAAGGTGGGCCCGGAACTATGGCTACACCTTC. This sequence encodes CASSPIRWARNYGYTF. Full variable domain (missing parts from reference TRBV7-2 and TRBJ1-2): GAGVSQSPSNKVTEKGKDVELRCDPISGHTALYWYRQSLGQGLEFLIYFQGNSAPDKSGLPSDRFSAERTGGSVSTLTIQRTQQEDSAVYLCASSPIRWARNYGYTFGSGTRLTVV.

The V call is TRBV28, the J call TRBJ1-2; tentative D call: TRBD1 (5 bases). Looked up from germline, CDR1 is MDHEN and CDR2 is SYDVKM. This CDR3 region has 13 residues. Trimming shortened V by 6 bases and J by 7 bases, and 15 bases separated the two germline ends. CDR3 nucleotides: TGTGCCAGCAGACCCGGGGGGAGGGTTGGCTACACCTTC. Its protein is CASRPGGRVGYTF.

This chain links TRBV18 with TRBJ1-3, with 7 bases identical to TRBD1. Trimming took 1 base from V and 0 from J; bases not matched to a gene: 9. Germline V gene sequence: CDR1 KGHSH, CDR2 LQKENI. This CDR3 has 18 residues. The CDR3 nucleotides are TGTGCCAGCTCACCACAGGCGGGACAGAACCCCTCTGGAAACACCATATATTTT. Its protein is CASSPQAGQNPSGNTIYF.

The chain carries TRBV29-1 and TRBJ2-3; 8 bases map to TRBD1. Germline CDR1 and CDR2: SQVTM and ANQGSEA. The CDR3 contains 14 residues. The V and J ends lost 4 bases and 5 bases, in that order; junction bases with no gene match: 8. The CDR3 protein is CSVGRTGFIDTQYF. DNA of the CDR3: TGCAGCGTTGGCCGGACAGGGTTTATAGATACGCAGTATTTT.

The gene calls are TRBV2 and TRBJ2-4; D may be TRBD2 (7 bases). Germline V gene lookup returns CDR1 SNHLY and CDR2 FYNNEI. V was pared by 3 bases and J by 3 bases, with 12 bases between. The CDR3 has 15 residues. The CDR3 DNA follows: TGTGCCAGCAGTGATACGGGGGGCGGCAAAAACATTCAGTACTTC. This sequence encodes CASSDTGGGKNIQYF. Using reference TRBV2 and TRBJ2-4 for the parts outside the CDR3, the full variable domain is EPEVTQTPSHQVTQMGQEVILRCVPISNHLYFYWYRQILGQKVEFLVSFYNNEISEKSEIFDDQFSVERPDGSNFTLKIRSTKLEDSAMYFCASSDTGGGKNIQYFGAGTRLSVL.

The genes are TRBV2 and TRBJ1-2, with TRBD1 matching 8 bases. J was trimmed by 6 bases and V by 8 bases; bases with no gene match: 11. Looked up from germline, CDR1 is SNHLY and CDR2 is FYNNEI. The CDR3 consists of 14 residues. CDR3 loop: CASSEDRDLNGYTF. CDR3 bases: TGTGCCAGCTCGGAGGACAGGGACTTAAATGGCTACACCTTC.

V gene TRBV5-1 combines with J gene TRBJ1-1; 7 bases fit TRBD1. The CDR3 contains 15 residues. Germline CDR1 is SGHRS and CDR2 is YFSETQ. V shed 3 bases and J 10 bases; nucleotides not matched to a gene: 15. CDR3 DNA: TGCGCCAGCAGCTCCGGGACAGAAACCCTTTCCCCAGCTTTCTTT. Its translation: CASSSGTETLSPAFF.

The V gene is TRBV3-1 (or the pseudogene TRBV3-2), the J gene TRBJ2-7; the match to TRBD1 covers 8 bases. The ends lost 1 base at V and 4 bases at J; junction bases unmatched: 3. This CDR3 has 14 amino acids. The germline V gene has CDR1 LGHDT and CDR2 YNNKEL (reference sequence). In DNA, the CDR3 is TGTGCCAGCAGCCAAGGGTACAGGGGGTACGAGCAGTACTTC. Translated, it gives CASSQGYRGYEQYF.

This clone occurred a few times. V is TRBV27 and J is TRBJ1-2; TRBD1 agrees at 10 bases. CDR1 and CDR2 from the germline V gene are MNHEY and SMNVEV (reference sequence). There are 11 residues in the CDR3. The ends lost 8 bases at V and 8 bases at J; junction bases unmatched: 2. The CDR3 nucleotides read TGTGCCAGCGGGACAGGGGACGGCTACACCTTC. Its translation: CASGTGDGYTF.

This rearrangement joins TRBV5-4 to TRBJ2-5; 8 nucleotides line up with TRBD2. The junction had 13 bases not matched to a gene; V was cut back by 4 bases and J by 2 bases. This CDR3 is built from 17 residues. Per germline, CDR1 SGHNT and CDR2 YYREEE (reference sequence). CDR3 residues: CASSRGGGGRLQETQYF. Here the CDR3 DNA reads TGTGCCAGCAGCCGGGGGGGTGGCGGGAGGTTGCAAGAGACCCAGTACTTC.